Detailed here is one T cell receptor beta chain. The data stem from a study of cytomegalovirus exposure and HLA in healthy donors. The study ran its PCR with 60 Vbeta and 13 Jbeta primers. Only in-frame clones appear in the TCRdb table, and some are missing; sequencing was by immunoSEQ multiplex PCR. The data contain more than 100,000 clones, about 73% of them singletons. Input material: PBMCs. This sequence was found in a woman aged 25 to 39 in good health and CMV-seropositive.

DNA of the CDR3: TGCGCCAGCAGCCAAAGGGGCCCCGGTACAGGGGTGTCTAGCGAGCAGTACTTC. It translates to CASSQRGPGTGVSSEQYF. The rearrangement links TRBV4-1 to TRBJ2-7; TRBD1 agrees at 7 bases. After removal of 2 bases from V and 6 bases from J, the junction contained 19 bases not matched to a gene. The CDR3 consists of 18 residues. The germline V gene encodes CDR1 MGHRA and CDR2 YSYEKL.